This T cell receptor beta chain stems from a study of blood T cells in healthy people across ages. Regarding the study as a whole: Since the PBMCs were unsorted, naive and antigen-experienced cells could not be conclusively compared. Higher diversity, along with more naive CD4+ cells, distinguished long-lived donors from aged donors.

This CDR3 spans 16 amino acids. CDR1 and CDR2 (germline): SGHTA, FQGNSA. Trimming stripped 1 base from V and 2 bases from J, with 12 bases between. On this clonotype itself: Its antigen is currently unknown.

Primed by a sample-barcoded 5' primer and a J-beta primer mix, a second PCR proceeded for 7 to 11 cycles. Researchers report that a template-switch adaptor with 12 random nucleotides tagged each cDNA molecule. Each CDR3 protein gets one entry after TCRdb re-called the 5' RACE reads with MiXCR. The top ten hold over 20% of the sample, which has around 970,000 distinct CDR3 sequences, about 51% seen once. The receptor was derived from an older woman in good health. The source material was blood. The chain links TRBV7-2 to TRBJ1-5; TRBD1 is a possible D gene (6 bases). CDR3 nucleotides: TGTGCCAGCAGCTTAGTGGGGGGCGCGGGCAATCAGCCCCAGCATTTT. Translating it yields CASSLVGGAGNQPQHF.